The next 27 T cell receptor beta chains were all read from a single sample in a study of blood T cell repertoires in COVID-19. Assay used: immunoSEQ multiplex PCR; TCRdb lists only in-frame clones, some missing. The sample yields a few hundred thousand clones, approximately 85% seen once. Sequenced material: peripheral blood. All receptors come from a man aged 45 to 65 with active or convalescent COVID-19.

V and J are TRBV27 and TRBJ2-3; D unclear. Germline V CDR1 and CDR2: MNHEY, SMNVEV (reference sequence). This CDR3 is built from 13 residues. V dropped 7 bases and J dropped 2 bases, with 10 bases sitting between them. The CDR3 region has the DNA TGTGCCAGCAAGGCAGGCCCCACAGATACGCAGTATTTT. This translates into CASKAGPTDTQYF.

The chain carries TRBV2 and TRBJ2-7, with 7 bases identical to TRBD1. J was trimmed by 3 bases and V by 4 bases; bases with no gene match: 6. CDR1 and CDR2 (germline): SNHLY, FYNNEI. The CDR3 runs 14 residues. The CDR3 reads CASSVGGFGYEQYF. For the CDR3, the DNA is TGTGCCAGCAGTGTAGGGGGCTTTGGCTACGAGCAGTACTTC.

The V gene is TRBV28, the J gene TRBJ1-2; a possible D gene is TRBD1 (6 bases). Germline assignment: CDR1 MDHEN and CDR2 SYDVKM. Deletions cut 4 bases from V and 3 bases from J, with 21 bases between. This CDR3 contains 17 residues. The CDR3 here is CASSSLRDAGADYGYTF. CDR3 nucleotides: TGTGCCAGCAGTTCCCTAAGAGACGCGGGGGCGGACTATGGCTACACCTTC.

With regard to this clone: In the same sample, other DNA sequences code for this CDR3. The rearrangement uses TRBV27 and TRBJ2-1; D gene unclear. The CDR3 length is 13 residues. In germline, CDR1 is MNHEY, CDR2 SMNVEV (reference sequence). Trimming removed 0 bases at V and 4 bases at J, with 4 bases between. The CDR3 protein is CASSLSSYNEQFF. The CDR3 DNA is TGTGCCAGCAGTTTATCTTCTTACAATGAGCAGTTCTTC.

V and J are TRBV30 and TRBJ1-1; D unclear. The V gene's germline CDR1 is GTSNPN and CDR2 SVGIG (reference sequence). This CDR3 is built from 14 residues. V was cut by 0 bases and J by 7 bases, with 15 bases left in between. CDR3: CAWSVSSGVGEAFF. As DNA, the CDR3 is TGTGCCTGGAGTGTATCATCGGGTGTGGGTGAAGCTTTCTTT.

The rearrangement joins TRBV5-1 to TRBJ2-3, with 12 bases fitting TRBD2. The CDR3 is 17 amino acids. Germline-derived CDR1 and CDR2 are SGHRS and YFSETQ. With 1 base clipped from V and 0 bases from J, the junction kept 3 bases outside the gene matches. CDR3: CASSLYGTSGSTDTQYF. CDR3 nucleotide sequence: TGCGCCAGCAGCTTGTACGGGACTAGCGGGAGCACAGATACGCAGTATTTT.

In DNA form, the CDR3 reads TGTGCCAGCAGCCTCCCCGGGGAGCTGTTTTTT. This gives the protein CASSLPGELFF. This sequence joins TRBV7-3 and TRBJ2-2; D is ambiguous. Trimming took off 5 bases at V and 6 bases at J, with 4 bases between the two ends. The CDR3 is made up of 11 amino acids. Germline V gene data show CDR1 as SGHTA and CDR2 as FQGTGA.

This clone has only one observation. V and J are TRBV10-2 and TRBJ2-2; D may be TRBD2 (5 bases). This CDR3 has 15 amino acids. The germline V gene has CDR1 WSHSY and CDR2 SAAADI. V gave up 3 bases and J gave up 5 bases, with 13 bases separating them. CDR3 DNA: TGCGCCAGCAGTGAACCAGGAAGGAGGACCGGGGAGCTGTTTTTT. It is translated as CASSEPGRRTGELFF.

V and J are TRBV7-3 and TRBJ2-1, with 11 bases fitting TRBD2. Germline V gene sequence: CDR1 SGHTA, CDR2 FQGTGA. Trimming cost V 6 bases and J 4 bases; bases outside gene matches: 5. This CDR3 region has 15 residues. CDR3 amino acids: CASRSGTSGYNEQFF. In nucleotides, the CDR3 is TGTGCCAGCAGATCCGGGACTAGCGGTTACAATGAGCAGTTCTTC. Drawing the rest from reference TRBV7-3 and TRBJ2-1, the complete variable domain is GAGVSQTPSNKVTEKGKYVELRCDPISGHTALYWYRQSLGQGPEFLIYFQGTGAADDSGLPNDRFFAVRPEGSVSTLKIQRTERGDSAVYLCASRSGTSGYNEQFFGPGTRLTVL.

The chain is built from TRBV10-3 and TRBJ1-2; 9 bases agree with TRBD1. In germline, CDR1 is ENHRY, CDR2 SYGVKD. There are 14 residues in the CDR3. Germline trimming cut 9 bases from V and 7 bases from J; bases unmatched to any gene: 12. The CDR3 region is CAILSGQGISGYTF. In nucleotides, the CDR3 is TGTGCCATACTTTCGGGACAGGGTATTTCTGGCTACACCTTC.

This chain joins TRBV27 and TRBJ1-3; TRBD1 might be the D (5 bases). This CDR3 comprises 15 residues. The V gene lost 3 bases and the J gene lost 0 bases, with 9 bases spanning the gap. The V gene's germline CDR1 is MNHEY and CDR2 SMNVEV (reference sequence). The CDR3 loop is CASSFRQPSGNTIYF. DNA of the CDR3: TGTGCCAGCAGTTTTCGACAGCCCTCTGGAAACACCATATATTTT.

The rearrangement uses TRBV13 and TRBJ2-7, with 8 bases that match TRBD2. The germline V gene has CDR1 PRHDT and CDR2 FYEKMQ (reference sequence). The V gene end was trimmed by 4 bases and the J gene end by 3 bases; junction bases not matched to a gene: 8. This CDR3 has 15 amino acids. CDR3 sequence: CASSSPTSGGYEQYF. In nucleotides, the CDR3 is TGTGCCAGCAGCTCCCCAACTAGCGGAGGCTACGAGCAGTACTTC.

This chain joins TRBV30 and TRBJ2-2; no clear D gene. With 3 bases removed from V and 2 bases from J, the gap between germline ends came to 7 bases. The CDR3 extends over 13 amino acids. Germline CDR1 GTSNPN, CDR2 SVGIG (reference sequence). The CDR3 sequence is CAWRKTNTGELFF. In DNA form, the CDR3 reads TGTGCCTGGAGAAAGACAAACACCGGGGAGCTGTTTTTT.

This chain joins TRBV5-4 and TRBJ2-1; TRBD2 agrees at 9 bases. V shed 4 bases, J shed 9 bases, and the junction held 11 bases outside the gene matches. Per the germline V gene, CDR1 is SGHNT and CDR2 is YYREEE (reference sequence). This CDR3 has 15 residues. The chain's CDR3 is CASSAREAGGSEQFF. DNA for the CDR3: TGTGCCAGCAGCGCTCGAGAAGCGGGAGGAAGTGAGCAGTTCTTC.

J is TRBJ2-3 and V is TRBV27, with a tentative D call TRBD1 (6 bases). From germline, CDR1 is MNHEY and CDR2 SMNVEV (reference sequence). CDR3 length: 16 residues. The V and J ends lost 3 bases and 0 bases respectively, with 13 bases between them. In DNA, the CDR3 is TGTGCCAGCAGTTTGGGGGCGCGTGATAGCACAGATACGCAGTATTTT. Protein sequence: CASSLGARDSTDTQYF.

This clone was observed a handful of times. The chain joins TRBV9 to TRBJ1-1; 8 bases align to TRBD1. CDR1 and CDR2 (germline): SGDLS, YYNGEE. This CDR3 is built from 17 residues. The V and J ends lost 3 bases and 0 bases, in that order; junction bases with no gene match: 10. The CDR3 sequence is CASSADRELRMNTEAFF. CDR3 nucleotide sequence: TGTGCCAGCAGCGCGGACAGGGAGTTAAGGATGAACACTGAAGCTTTCTTT.

As DNA, the CDR3 is TGTGCCAGCAGCTCGACAGGGACCGTTGGCTACACCTTC. As protein: CASSSTGTVGYTF. The V call is TRBV5-4, the J call TRBJ1-2; TRBD1 agrees at 7 bases. Trimming removed 3 bases from V and 7 bases from J; junction bases left unmatched: 6. The CDR3 has 13 amino acids. The germline CDR1 and CDR2 sequences are SGHNT and YYREEE (reference sequence).

The V gene is TRBV13, the J gene TRBJ2-5; 11 bases line up with TRBD2. Germline CDR1 and CDR2: PRHDT and FYEKMQ (reference sequence). The length of the CDR3 is 14 residues. V shed 4 bases and J 4 bases; nucleotides not matched to a gene: 2. CDR3 protein: CASSSLAGVETQYF. CDR3 bases: TGTGCCAGCAGCTCACTAGCGGGAGTAGAGACCCAGTACTTC.

Concerning this clone: The junction departs from germline at one end; a sequencing error may be responsible. The chain carries TRBV11-1 and TRBJ2-1; D is undetermined. The germline V gene has CDR1 SGHAT and CDR2 FQDESV (reference sequence). The CDR3 is made up of 14 amino acids. CDR3 coding DNA: TGTGCCAGCAGCTTTTCCCTCTCCCACAATGAGCAGTTCTTC. It translates to CASSFSLSHNEQFF.

The chain is built from TRBV18 and TRBJ1-4; D possibly corresponds to TRBD1 (6 bases). This CDR3 is built from 18 residues. Trimming took off 3 bases at V and 4 bases at J, with 21 bases between the two ends. In germline, CDR1 is KGHSH, CDR2 LQKENI. The CDR3, as DNA: TGTGCCAGCTCACCCAACCGGGACATCTCTTCCCATAATGAAAAACTGTTTTTT. Translating it yields CASSPNRDISSHNEKLFF.

This chain connects TRBV9 to TRBJ2-1; perhaps TRBD1 as D (7 bases). The V and J ends lost 4 bases and 4 bases respectively, with 18 bases between them. This CDR3 is 16 amino acids long. Germline V lookup: CDR1 SGDLS, CDR2 YYNGEE. The CDR3 region is CASSPTPQGGYNEQFF. The CDR3, as DNA: TGTGCCAGCAGCCCCACGCCCCAGGGGGGATACAATGAGCAGTTCTTC.

The V gene is TRBV6-5, the J gene TRBJ1-1; D is perhaps TRBD1 (5 bases). V was trimmed by 6 bases and J by 8 bases, leaving 16 bases between them. From germline, CDR1 is MNHEY and CDR2 SVGAGI. CDR3 length: 13 residues. CDR3 coding DNA: TGTGCCAGCAGGTGGGGGGGGAAGCCCGAAGCTTTCTTT. Translating it yields CASRWGGKPEAFF.

The chain has TRBV5-8 and TRBJ2-1; perhaps TRBD2 as D (6 bases). The CDR3 has 14 amino acids. The germline gives CDR1 SGHTS, CDR2 YDEGEE. V gave up 3 bases and J gave up 6 bases, with 13 bases separating them. The CDR3 DNA is TGTGCCAGCAGCTGGGACTCCACGGCCAATGAGCAGTTCTTC. It specifies CASSWDSTANEQFF.

V and J are TRBV5-1 and TRBJ2-1; D is uncertain. Deletions cut 4 bases from V and 0 bases from J, with 17 bases between. The germline V gene encodes CDR1 SGHRS and CDR2 YFSETQ. There are 17 residues in the CDR3. The CDR3 DNA sequence: TGCGCCAGCAGCCCCTCCGAGCACTCGAGCTCCTACAATGAGCAGTTCTTC. Translation: CASSPSEHSSSYNEQFF.

The V and J genes are TRBV6-5 and TRBJ1-1, with D possibly being TRBD1 (5 bases). This CDR3 region has 15 residues. Germline V gene lookup returns CDR1 MNHEY and CDR2 SVGAGI. The V end was cut by 8 bases, the J end by 2 bases, with 18 bases between. CDR3 DNA: TGTGCCAGCGTCCTGTCGGGGAGGGGAAACACTGAAGCTTTCTTT. Residues: CASVLSGRGNTEAFF.

The chain is built from TRBV19 and TRBJ2-3; a weak D match, TRBD2 (6 bases). V was trimmed by 5 bases and J by 4 bases, leaving 10 bases between them. Germline loops: CDR1 LNHDA, CDR2 SQIVND (reference sequence). This CDR3 region has 13 residues. The CDR3 is CASSHQRADTQYF. CDR3 DNA: TGTGCCAGTAGTCACCAGCGGGCAGATACGCAGTATTTT.

This clone turned up a few times. This chain links TRBV5-1 with TRBJ1-1; 8 bases match TRBD1. The CDR3 extends over 15 amino acids. From germline, CDR1 is SGHRS and CDR2 YFSETQ. With V trimmed by 4 bases and J by 4 bases, 9 bases remained unmatched. CDR3 region: CASSTETGGRTEAFF. CDR3 nucleotide sequence: TGCGCCAGCAGCACGGAAACAGGGGGGCGCACTGAAGCTTTCTTT.